This T cell receptor beta chain stems from a study of shared clonotypes between healthy human individuals. Authors' methods: ImmunoSEQ supplied junction-only sequences lacking quality scores, so filtering was different. The table came from immunoSEQ multiplex PCR; TCRdb's copy has only in-frame clones and leaves some out. V and J calls plus clone size are reproduced from that table; the DNA served to infer D and trimming. The table has 500,000 to 700,000 clones, 85% to 95% seen once. Terminally differentiated effector memory CD45RA+ cells were excluded from the naive CD8 cells, which were CD45RO-negative and positively selected for CCR7. The CDR3 runs to 15 residues. Trimming pared 4 bases from V and 5 bases from J, leaving 15 bases between. CDR1 is MDHEN and CDR2 is SYDVKM in the germline V gene.

The receptor's source is a woman under 40 in good health. The chain combines TRBV28 with TRBJ2-1; tentatively, D is TRBD2 (6 bases). Input material: naive CD8+ T cells sorted from blood. CDR3 sequence reads: CASSSPDTGDNEQFF. The CDR3 nucleotides read TGTGCCAGCAGTTCGCCTGACACGGGGGACAATGAGCAGTTCTTC.